These 32 T cell receptor beta chains originate from one sample sequenced in a study of identical twins. TCRdb used MiXCR to reprocess the 5' RACE reads, holding one entry per CDR3 protein. Among about 890,000 distinct CDR3 sequences listed, about 12% were seen once. These data also featured in a second study, about yellow fever vaccine responses in identical twins.

The specimen sequenced was PBMCs. The receptors come from a woman younger than 35 in good health.

This clonotype was observed a few times. The chain is built from TRBV12-3 or TRBV12-4 and TRBJ2-3, with 7 bases aligning to TRBD1. V lost 6 bases and J lost 2; bases outside the gene matches: 8. CDR3 size: 15 residues. This CDR3 is CASRSGTVFTDTQYF. The CDR3 DNA sequence: TGTGCCAGCAGGTCCGGGACAGTCTTCACAGATACGCAGTATTTT.

On this clonotype: At one boundary the junction diverges from the germline segment, which might be a read error. The chain has TRBV2 and TRBJ2-1, with 7 bases identical to TRBD2. Germline CDR1 SNHLY, CDR2 FYNNEI. This CDR3 region has 19 residues. This CDR3 reads CTSSLRSLATRFSYNEQFF. The CDR3 coding sequence is TGTACCAGCAGTTTAAGGTCACTAGCGACTCGCTTCTCCTACAATGAGCAGTTCTTC.

This clonotype was seen only a few times. This chain links TRBV5-1 with TRBJ2-2; 9 bases agree with TRBD2. The CDR3 covers 17 residues. Unmatched junction bases numbered 8, after V lost 0 bases and J lost 5 bases. Looked up from germline, CDR1 is SGHRS and CDR2 is YFSETQ. As DNA, the CDR3 is TGCGCCAGCAGCTTGGGCGGGACTAGCTCAAAGACCGGGGAGCTGTTTTTT. Its protein product is CASSLGGTSSKTGELFF. Looking up the rest from reference TRBV5-1 and TRBJ2-2 gives the full variable domain: KAGVTQTPRYLIKTRGQQVTLSCSPISGHRSVSWYQQTPGQGLQFLFEYFSETQRNKGNFPGRFSGRQFSNSRSEMNVSTLELGDSALYLCASSLGGTSSKTGELFFGEGSRLTVL.

This clonotype was detected a few times. This sequence joins TRBV5-1 and TRBJ2-3, with a weak D call TRBD2 (6 bases). Looked up from germline, CDR1 is SGHRS and CDR2 is YFSETQ. The CDR3 spans 16 residues. Trimming cost V 7 bases and J 2 bases, with 20 bases left between them. CDR3 sequence (DNA): TGCGCCAGCCAGAAACCGGGACTCCAATTCACAGATACGCAGTATTTT. Amino acid sequence: CASQKPGLQFTDTQYF.

V and J are TRBV7-6 and TRBJ1-1; weak D call: TRBD1 (6 bases). Deletions cut 3 bases from V and 4 bases from J, with 18 bases between. The germline V gene has CDR1 SGHVS and CDR2 FNYEAQ. This CDR3 comprises 16 residues. CDR3: CASSFGGQAGRTEAFF. DNA of the CDR3: TGTGCCAGCAGCTTTGGGGGGCAGGCTGGTCGCACTGAAGCTTTCTTT.

This clonotype was picked up a small number of times. In nucleotides, the CDR3 is TGCGCCAGCAGCCAACCGGACAGGAAGAACACTGAAGCTTTCTTT. As protein: CASSQPDRKNTEAFF. V gene TRBV4-1 combines with J gene TRBJ1-1, with 7 bases lining up with TRBD1. Germline V gives CDR1 MGHRA, CDR2 YSYEKL. After removal of 2 bases from V and 1 base from J, the junction contained 4 bases not matched to a gene. The CDR3 has 15 residues.

The chain joins TRBV28 to TRBJ2-1; 9 nucleotides match TRBD1. Germline V lookup: CDR1 MDHEN, CDR2 SYDVKM. After removal of 6 bases from V and 4 bases from J, the junction contained 7 bases not matched to a gene. This CDR3 is 15 amino acids long. CDR3 nucleotide sequence: TGTGCCAGCAGGCCTACCGGGACAGGGTACAATGAGCAGTTCTTC. Amino acids: CASRPTGTGYNEQFF.

This clonotype has a handful of counts. This sequence joins TRBV5-6 and TRBJ2-7; tentative D call: TRBD1 (6 bases). The V gene lost 2 bases and the J gene lost 1 base, with 16 bases spanning the gap. Germline V gene lookup returns CDR1 SGHDT and CDR2 YYEEEE. CDR3 length equals 16 residues. CDR3 sequence reads: CASSFTAGVLSYEQYV. CDR3 nucleotides: TGTGCCAGCAGCTTTACAGCAGGGGTTCTTTCCTACGAGCAGTACGTC.

This clonotype has just a few counts. Here the CDR3 reads CASSGFSGTSTDTQYF. Written as DNA, the CDR3 is TGTGCCAGCAGCGGATTTAGCGGAACTAGCACAGATACGCAGTATTTT. J is TRBJ2-3 and V is TRBV14; a weak D match, TRBD2 (6 bases). V was trimmed by 5 bases and J by 0 bases, leaving 15 bases between them. The CDR3 spans 16 residues. Germline lookup yields CDR1 SGHDN and CDR2 FVKESK.

In this sample, this clonotype turned up many times. This chain links TRBV6-5 with TRBJ2-1; D is ambiguous. Germline V CDR1 and CDR2: MNHEY, SVGAGI. Trimming pared 3 bases from V and 6 bases from J, leaving 6 bases between. CDR3 length: 12 residues. CDR3 protein: CASSYSGNEQFF. The CDR3 nucleotides are TGTGCCAGCAGTTATAGTGGCAATGAGCAGTTCTTC.

This clonotype has just a few counts. The chain employs TRBV5-1 and TRBJ2-5, with TRBD2 matching 9 bases. This CDR3 is built from 14 residues. Germline CDR1 SGHRS, CDR2 YFSETQ. V trimming: 7 bases; J trimming: 1 base; junction bases outside the gene matches: 5. For the CDR3, the DNA is TGCGCCAGCTCCATGCGGGGGGGCCAAGAGACCCAGTACTTC. It translates to CASSMRGGQETQYF.

At least ten counts were recorded for this clonotype. The chain carries TRBV4-1 and TRBJ2-7; a possible D gene is TRBD2 (6 bases). CDR3 size: 15 residues. V was pared by 1 base and J by 0 bases, with 10 bases between. Germline V gene data show CDR1 as MGHRA and CDR2 as YSYEKL. CDR3 in DNA: TGCGCCAGCAGCCAAGGTCTAGCGAACTCCTACGAGCAGTACTTC. Encoded protein: CASSQGLANSYEQYF.

The chain employs TRBV7-9 and TRBJ2-2; weak D call: TRBD2 (5 bases). This CDR3 has 14 amino acids. The germline V and J ends were trimmed by 0 bases and 7 bases, with 9 bases remaining between them. Germline CDR1 reads SEHNR; CDR2 reads FQNEAQ (reference sequence). CDR3 coding DNA: TGTGCCAGCAGCTTAGCCCGGGGAGTCGGGGAGCTGTTTTTT. Amino acids: CASSLARGVGELFF.

The chain uses TRBV12-3 or TRBV12-4 and TRBJ2-5; 11 bases match TRBD2. The CDR3 has 17 amino acids. The V segment lost 6 bases and the J segment 1 base; nucleotides outside the gene matches: 10. CDR3 in amino acids: CASSRGLAGGFQETQYF. The CDR3 bases are TGTGCCAGCAGCCGTGGGCTAGCGGGGGGATTCCAAGAGACCCAGTACTTC.

V and J are TRBV24-1 and TRBJ2-1; 11 bases map to TRBD2. Germline values: CDR1 KGHDR, CDR2 SFDVKD. V shed 5 bases, J shed 5 bases, and the junction held 4 bases outside the gene matches. The CDR3 length is 15 residues. CDR3 sequence: CATSGRLAGNNEQFF. The CDR3 coding sequence is TGTGCCACCAGTGGAAGACTAGCGGGGAACAATGAGCAGTTCTTC.

The chain uses TRBV11-2 and TRBJ1-2, with D maybe TRBD1 (5 bases). Trimming shortened V by 0 bases and J by 8 bases, and 10 bases separated the two germline ends. The CDR3 is 13 amino acids. Germline CDR1 SGHAT, CDR2 FQNNGV. The CDR3 DNA sequence: TGTGCCAGCAGCTTAGATAACGCAGGGGGCTACACCTTC. Encoded protein: CASSLDNAGGYTF.

The sample holds a few counts of this clonotype. The gene calls are TRBV12-5 and TRBJ2-7; D gene ambiguous. V gave up 2 bases and J gave up 2 bases, with 28 bases separating them. CDR3 length equals 20 residues. Germline lookup yields CDR1 LGHNT and CDR2 FRNRAP. The DNA of the CDR3 is TGTGCTAGTGGTTTGCTCAAGAAGAACAGTCCGTCCAACACCCCCTACGAGCAGTACTTC. Translation gives CASGLLKKNSPSNTPYEQYF. Full variable domain (outside the CDR3, taken from reference TRBV12-5 and TRBJ2-7): DARVTQTPRHKVTEMGQEVTMRCQPILGHNTVFWYRQTMMQGLELLAYFRNRAPLDDSGMPKDRFSAEMPDATLATLKIQPSEPRDSAVYFCASGLLKKNSPSNTPYEQYFGPGTRLTVT.

The V and J genes are TRBV12-3 or TRBV12-4 and TRBJ2-1, with D maybe TRBD2 (6 bases). The CDR3 is 14 residues long. V was cut by 8 bases and J by 1 base, with 12 bases left in between. This CDR3 is CASRGSGSYNEQFF. Here the CDR3 DNA reads TGTGCCAGCCGGGGGAGCGGATCCTACAATGAGCAGTTCTTC.

This clonotype was counted at least ten times. This chain connects TRBV7-8 to TRBJ1-1, with no clear D. CDR1 is SGHVS, CDR2 FQNEAQ, per germline. The CDR3 consists of 13 residues. The V and J ends lost 5 bases and 0 bases respectively, with 7 bases between them. The DNA for the CDR3 is TGTGCCAGCAGCGGGGTGTTGAACACTGAAGCTTTCTTT. It codes for CASSGVLNTEAFF.

V gene TRBV28 combines with J gene TRBJ2-5; tentatively, D is TRBD2 (6 bases). Trimming removed 6 bases from V and 2 bases from J, with 16 bases in between. This CDR3 is 15 amino acids long. Germline CDR1 MDHEN, CDR2 SYDVKM. The CDR3 is CASSPIAGLQETQYF. CDR3 nucleotide sequence: TGTGCCAGCAGCCCGATCGCGGGACTTCAAGAGACCCAGTACTTC.

This clonotype was observed at least ten times. This rearrangement joins TRBV5-1 to TRBJ2-1; TRBD1 aligns across 8 bases. The CDR3 runs 14 residues. CDR1 and CDR2 from the germline V gene are SGHRS and YFSETQ. Unmatched junction bases numbered 8, after V lost 4 bases and J lost 8 bases. CDR3 bases: TGCGCCAGCAGCCTACAAAAGACAGGGGATGAGCAGTTCTTC. This encodes CASSLQKTGDEQFF.

This clonotype was seen repeatedly, ten times or more. This sequence joins TRBV3-1 and TRBJ2-5, with D hard to call. Germline V lookup: CDR1 LGHDT, CDR2 YNNKEL (reference sequence). This CDR3 is built from 11 residues. Trimming left V 2 bases short and J 5 bases short, with 3 bases between. CDR3 in DNA: TGTGCCAGCAGCCAAATGGAGACCCAGTACTTC. Translation: CASSQMETQYF.

This clonotype has a handful of counts. The chain employs TRBV2 and TRBJ1-1; 9 positions match TRBD1. This CDR3 has 15 residues. Germline-derived CDR1 and CDR2 are SNHLY and FYNNEI. V was clipped by 7 bases and J by 1 base; unmatched bases: 7. The CDR3: CASILGQGSNTEAFF. In DNA form, the CDR3 reads TGTGCCAGCATCCTAGGACAGGGGTCGAACACTGAAGCTTTCTTT.

The sample holds a few counts of this clonotype. This chain uses TRBV12-3 or TRBV12-4 with TRBJ1-1; a possible D gene is TRBD1 (6 bases). This CDR3 is built from 14 residues. Trimming removed 6 bases at V and 4 bases at J, with 15 bases between. The CDR3 loop reads CASSPQGFVTEAFF. CDR3 nucleotides: TGTGCCAGCAGCCCACAGGGTTTTGTCACTGAAGCTTTCTTT.

This chain uses TRBV24-1 with TRBJ2-3; 10 bases are shared with TRBD2. Germline CDR1 reads KGHDR; CDR2 reads SFDVKD. The J segment lost 4 bases and the V segment lost 2 bases, leaving 2 bases of the junction unmatched. This CDR3 is built from 15 residues. CDR3 sequence reads: CATSDSGTSADTQYF. CDR3 nucleotides: TGTGCCACCAGTGATTCCGGGACTAGCGCAGATACGCAGTATTTT.

The genes are TRBV28 and TRBJ2-2; D not resolved. V gave up 5 bases and J gave up 4 bases, with 8 bases separating them. CDR3 length: 13 residues. Germline V CDR1 and CDR2: MDHEN, SYDVKM. The CDR3 DNA follows: TGTGCCAGCAGTATCACAGCCACCGGGGAGCTGTTTTTT. Protein sequence: CASSITATGELFF.

The J gene is TRBJ2-3, the V gene TRBV2, with 8 positions matching TRBD2. This CDR3 has 18 amino acids. The germline CDR1 and CDR2 sequences are SNHLY and FYNNEI. CDR3 sequence reads: CTFCPLSRGGPASDTQYF. As DNA, the CDR3 is TGTACCTTCTGTCCCCTTAGTCGGGGGGGTCCTGCTTCAGATACGCAGTATTTT.

Only a few counts were recorded for this clonotype. The rearrangement uses TRBV5-6 and TRBJ2-4, with TRBD2 matching over 8 bases. Trimming took 4 bases from V and 6 from J; bases not matched to a gene: 6. CDR3 size: 14 residues. Germline lookup yields CDR1 SGHDT and CDR2 YYEEEE. CDR3 coding DNA: TGTGCCAGCAGCCGCGGGACTAGTTTAAACATTCAGTACTTC. Amino acids: CASSRGTSLNIQYF.

The chain is built from TRBV12-3 or TRBV12-4 and TRBJ2-7, with D perhaps matching TRBD1 or TRBD2 (7 bases each). Trimming shortened V by 6 bases and J by 6 bases, and 18 bases separated the two germline ends. The CDR3 runs to 14 residues. The CDR3 DNA sequence: TGTGCCAGCAGCGTGGGAGGGGGCGCGTCCGAGCAGTACTTC. Its translation: CASSVGGGASEQYF.

This clonotype was seen more than once but under ten times. The J gene is TRBJ1-1, the V gene TRBV20-1; D may be TRBD1 (6 bases). This CDR3 contains 11 residues. Germline CDR1 reads DFQATT; CDR2 reads SNEGSKA (reference sequence). V dropped 5 bases and J dropped 6 bases, with 10 bases sitting between them. As DNA, the CDR3 is TGCAGTGCTTTCAGGGGTTCTGAAGCTTTCTTT. It is translated as CSAFRGSEAFF.

The gene calls are TRBV18 and TRBJ2-1, with 11 bases that match TRBD2. This CDR3 region has 16 residues. J gave up 7 bases and V 1 base, and 6 bases lay outside the gene matches. CDR1 and CDR2 (germline): KGHSH, LQKENI. CDR3 coding DNA: TGTGCCAGCTCACCACTTACTAGCGGGGGTGCGAATGAGCAGTTCTTC. Its protein product is CASSPLTSGGANEQFF.

The chain employs TRBV2 and TRBJ2-1; possible D gene TRBD2, 5 bases. Germline values: CDR1 SNHLY, CDR2 FYNNEI. There are 15 residues in the CDR3. Trimming pared 3 bases from V and 7 bases from J, leaving 16 bases between. The CDR3 protein is CASSEGGSGRNEQFF. CDR3 in DNA: TGTGCCAGCAGTGAGGGCGGGTCGGGCCGGAATGAGCAGTTCTTC.